These 20 T cell receptor beta chains were sequenced from one sample in a study of beta chain features in type 1 diabetes. Sequenced material consisted of expressed TCRB transcripts (all of the isolated RNA was reverse transcribed). Profiled with immunoSEQ multiplex PCR; TCRdb holds only in-frame clones, not every one. The sample shows 350,000 to 400,000 clones, roughly 16% of them seen only once. Input material: naive CD4+ T cells from blood. Receptors were obtained from a woman aged 18-35 years in good health.

The chain uses TRBV9 and TRBJ2-1, with 9 bases identical to TRBD1. There are 17 residues in the CDR3. After removal of 6 bases from V and 5 bases from J, the junction contained 15 bases not matched to a gene. Looked up from germline, CDR1 is SGDLS and CDR2 is YYNGEE. The CDR3 nucleotides read TGTGCCAGCACTCAACATCCGGGACAGGGATCACACAATGAGCAGTTCTTC. It yields the protein CASTQHPGQGSHNEQFF.

The genes are TRBV28 and TRBJ1-1, with 9 bases lining up with TRBD1. CDR3 length: 19 amino acids. CDR1 and CDR2 (germline): MDHEN, SYDVKM. V was clipped by 3 bases and J by 2 bases; unmatched bases: 16. The CDR3 nucleotides are TGTGCCAGCAGTTTCCGGAACCGGGACAGGGATCCGGGTAACACTGAAGCTTTCTTT. Translating gives CASSFRNRDRDPGNTEAFF.

The V gene is TRBV23-1, the J gene TRBJ2-7, with a possible D match to TRBD2 (5 bases). TRBV23-1 is an ORF for which the function is uncertain. The CDR3 is made up of 14 amino acids. Trimming cost V 1 base and J 3 bases, with 10 bases left between them. CDR3 in DNA: TGCGCCAGCAGTCAATGGGTGGAGGTCTACGAGCAGTACTTC. Translated: CASSQWVEVYEQYF.

This clone was found a few times. The junction and the germline gene differ at one end; a read error may be behind it. The V gene is TRBV9, the J gene TRBJ2-1; D is undetermined. There are 12 residues in the CDR3. The germline CDR1 and CDR2 sequences are SGDLS and YYNGEE. DNA of the CDR3: TGTGCCAGCAGCGTATACTACGATGAGCAGTTCTTC. Its protein product is CASSVYYDEQFF.

The chain recombines TRBV6-5 with TRBJ2-7, with 7 bases that match TRBD1. The CDR3 is 15 amino acids. Germline V gene sequence: CDR1 MNHEY, CDR2 SVGAGI. J lost 2 bases, V lost 4 bases, and 8 bases had no gene match. The CDR3 sequence: CASSSLTGATYEQYF. The CDR3 nucleotides are TGTGCCAGCAGTTCCCTTACAGGGGCAACCTACGAGCAGTACTTC.

V and J are TRBV7-9 and TRBJ1-5; D remains ambiguous. Trimming shortened V by 1 base and J by 2 bases, and 12 bases separated the two germline ends. This CDR3 spans 16 amino acids. Germline lookup yields CDR1 SEHNR and CDR2 FQNEAQ (reference sequence). The CDR3 protein is CASSLGGWVGNQPQHF. The CDR3 region has the DNA TGTGCCAGCAGCTTAGGCGGGTGGGTTGGCAATCAGCCCCAGCATTTT.

This chain joins TRBV6-5 and TRBJ1-5, with D maybe TRBD1 (5 bases). Trimming pared 6 bases from V and 7 bases from J, leaving 13 bases between. CDR3 length equals 13 residues. In germline, CDR1 is MNHEY, CDR2 SVGAGI. The CDR3 bases are TGTGCCAGCAGCTCGTTGGGGCAGCAGCCCCAGCATTTT. This translates into CASSSLGQQPQHF.

The chain links TRBV6-1 to TRBJ2-2, with D perhaps matching TRBD1 (5 bases). The germline gives CDR1 MNHNS, CDR2 SASEGT. The V gene lost 5 bases and the J gene lost 7 bases, with 11 bases spanning the gap. The CDR3 sequence is 13 residues long. CDR3 sequence reads: CASSPRTFGELFF. CDR3 sequence (DNA): TGTGCCAGCAGTCCCCGGACATTCGGGGAGCTGTTTTTT.

This rearrangement joins TRBV4-2 to TRBJ2-7, with D tentatively TRBD2 (7 bases). There are 16 residues in the CDR3. V was shortened by 4 bases and J by 0 bases, with 16 bases between the two germline ends. Looked up from germline, CDR1 is LGHNA and CDR2 is YNFKEQ. CDR3 sequence reads: CASSPGGAEASYEQYF. Written as DNA, the CDR3 is TGTGCCAGCAGCCCTGGGGGGGCTGAGGCCTCCTACGAGCAGTACTTC.

The chain couples TRBV4-2 to TRBJ2-1, with TRBD2 matching 12 bases. Germline CDR1 LGHNA, CDR2 YNFKEQ. V lost 1 base and J lost 7; bases outside the gene matches: 11. The length of the CDR3 is 18 residues. This CDR3 is CASSQVLAGGPATNEQFF. CDR3 in DNA: TGTGCCAGCAGCCAAGTACTAGCGGGAGGCCCGGCGACAAATGAGCAGTTCTTC.

The chain joins TRBV7-3 to TRBJ2-7; D gene uncertain. Germline V gene lookup returns CDR1 SGHTA and CDR2 FQGTGA. CDR3 length equals 13 residues. V was cut by 2 bases and J by 3 bases, with 8 bases left in between. CDR3 loop: CASSLVPSYEQYF. In DNA, the CDR3 is TGTGCCAGCAGCTTAGTTCCGAGCTACGAGCAGTACTTC.

This CDR3 is CASSLEARGFKGYTF. CDR3 sequence (DNA): TGTGCCAGCTCACTCGAGGCCAGGGGCTTTAAGGGCTACACCTTC. V gene TRBV18 combines with J gene TRBJ1-2; TRBD1 might be the D (6 bases). The ends were cut back, 4 bases at V and 8 bases at J, with 20 bases in the middle. Germline CDR1 KGHSH, CDR2 LQKENI. The CDR3 extends over 15 amino acids.

The CDR3 bases are TGTGCCTGGTTAAGGAGATTGGGGGCCAACGTCCTGACTTTC. Translating it yields CAWLRRLGANVLTF. The rearrangement uses TRBV30 and TRBJ2-6; no reliable D call. The CDR3 runs to 14 residues. The V end lost 5 bases, the J end lost 4 bases, and 12 bases lay between the germline ends. Per the germline V gene, CDR1 is GTSNPN and CDR2 is SVGIG (reference sequence).

This chain joins TRBV9 and TRBJ2-1, with 7 bases that match TRBD1. Germline-derived CDR1 and CDR2 are SGDLS and YYNGEE. V lost 3 bases, J lost 9 bases, and 6 bases stayed unmatched. The CDR3 sequence is 13 residues long. The CDR3 nucleotides are TGTGCCAGCAGCGACACAGGGGCGGGTGAGCAGTTCTTC. Protein product: CASSDTGAGEQFF.

For this clone: Other DNA sequences within the sample encode an identical CDR3. The rearrangement links TRBV28 to TRBJ2-7; D perhaps matches TRBD1 (6 bases). The CDR3 sequence is 14 residues long. CDR1 and CDR2 from the germline V gene are MDHEN and SYDVKM. Trimming stripped 4 bases from V and 0 bases from J, with 10 bases between. The CDR3 sequence: CASSSGQSSYEQYF. In DNA, the CDR3 is TGTGCCAGCAGTTCCGGACAGAGCTCCTACGAGCAGTACTTC.

The CDR3 loop is CASSWGWGQGSHEQYF. CDR3 nucleotides: TGTGCCAGCAGCTGGGGTTGGGGACAGGGGTCACACGAGCAGTACTTC. The V and J genes are TRBV7-9 and TRBJ2-7; 10 bases match TRBD1. Germline trimming cut 4 bases from V and 5 bases from J; bases unmatched to any gene: 11. The CDR3 runs 16 residues. Germline V gene lookup returns CDR1 SEHNR and CDR2 FQNEAQ (reference sequence).

The gene calls are TRBV2 and TRBJ2-3; 11 positions match TRBD1. V lost 6 bases, J lost 2 bases, and 4 bases stayed unmatched. Germline V gene data show CDR1 as SNHLY and CDR2 as FYNNEI. The CDR3 loop spans 15 amino acids. The CDR3 DNA sequence: TGTGCCAGCAGCGGGGGACAGGGGGTCACAGATACGCAGTATTTT. As protein: CASSGGQGVTDTQYF. Drawing the rest from reference TRBV2 and TRBJ2-3, the complete variable domain is EPEVTQTPSHQVTQMGQEVILRCVPISNHLYFYWYRQILGQKVEFLVSFYNNEISEKSEIFDDQFSVERPDGSNFTLKIRSTKLEDSAMYFCASSGGQGVTDTQYFGPGTRLTVL.

This clone has only a few counts. This rearrangement joins TRBV7-2 to TRBJ1-5; D is possibly TRBD1 (5 bases). V lost 6 bases and J 8 bases, leaving 11 bases between the germline ends. The CDR3 contains 12 residues. Per germline, CDR1 SGHTA and CDR2 FQGNSA. DNA for the CDR3: TGTGCCAGCAGAGTCGAAGGGGAGCCCCAGCATTTT. This translates into CASRVEGEPQHF. Supplemented by reference TRBV7-2 and TRBJ1-5, the full variable domain reads GAGVSQSPSNKVTEKGKDVELRCDPISGHTALYWYRQSLGQGLEFLIYFQGNSAPDKSGLPSDRFSAERTGGSVSTLTIQRTQQEDSAVYLCASRVEGEPQHFGDGTRLSIL.

This chain links TRBV5-6 with TRBJ2-4; tentatively, D is TRBD1 (6 bases). Germline V gene data show CDR1 as SGHDT and CDR2 as YYEEEE. Trimming removed 4 bases at V and 11 bases at J, with 19 bases between. This CDR3 comprises 14 residues. DNA for the CDR3: TGTGCCAGCAGCCCCCGGACAGTGAACCCCTTTCAGTACTTC. Protein product: CASSPRTVNPFQYF.

This clone was counted between two and nine times. The chain combines TRBV30 with TRBJ2-1, with D perhaps TRBD2 (6 bases). Trimming pared 4 bases from V and 4 bases from J, leaving 8 bases between. The CDR3 consists of 12 residues. Germline CDR1 reads GTSNPN; CDR2 reads SVGIG (reference sequence). CDR3 sequence (DNA): TGTGCCTGGACTAGCGAGTACAATGAGCAGTTCTTC. Protein sequence: CAWTSEYNEQFF.